Listed below are T cell receptor beta chains from one sample, sequenced in a study of cytomegalovirus exposure and HLA in healthy donors. Sequencing used immunoSEQ multiplex PCR; TCRdb keeps in-frame clones, though not all of them. The table includes some 270,000 clones, approximately 86% detected once. The sequenced sample consisted of PBMCs. Receptor source: a woman aged 18-29 years in good health and CMV-seronegative. Each CDR3 is given with its conserved first and last residue. D genes are given only for firm matches. A row's size may be missing; if present it is once, few, many or a size class.

V	J	D	size	CDR3	DNA
TRBV5-1	TRBJ1-2	-	-	CASSFGEGGYTF	TGCGCCAGCAGCTTCGGGGAGGGAGGCTACACCTTC
TRBV15	TRBJ2-7	TRBD2	-	CATSRGGTGGIYEQYF	TGTGCCACCAGCAGAGGGGGTACGGGGGGAATCTACGAGCAGTACTTC
TRBV11-2	TRBJ1-1	-	-	CASSLGRGAHHEAFF	TGTGCCAGCAGCTTAGGCCGGGGGGCACACCATGAAGCTTTCTTT
TRBV5-1	TRBJ2-2	-	-	CASSLAEKNTGELFF	TGCGCCAGCAGCTTAGCTGAAAAGAACACCGGGGAGCTGTTTTTT
TRBV10-2	TRBJ2-7	TRBD1	-	CASSDPLEPGQKGYEQYF	TGCGCCAGCAGTGACCCACTTGAACCGGGACAGAAAGGCTACGAGCAGTACTTC
TRBV5-1	TRBJ2-5	TRBD1	-	CASSLGGTAIQETQYF	TGCGCCAGCAGCTTGGGTGGGACAGCGATACAAGAGACCCAGTACTTC
TRBV5-6	TRBJ2-7	-	-	CASSLAGGGDRYF	TGTGCCAGCAGCTTGGCCGGAGGGGGCGACCGGTACTTC
TRBV6-5	TRBJ2-3	TRBD1	-	CASSFTGVGFGDTQYF	TGTGCCAGCAGTTTTACAGGGGTGGGGTTTGGGGATACGCAGTATTTT
TRBV6-5	TRBJ2-7	-	once	CASSYSGGVPSYEQYF	TGTGCCAGCAGTTACTCGGGCGGGGTCCCCTCCTACGAGCAGTACTTC
TRBV7-6	TRBJ2-7	-	-	CASSPADTPYEQYF	TGTGCCAGCAGCCCCGCCGACACCCCCTACGAGCAGTACTTC
TRBV7-8	TRBJ1-4	-	-	CASSLRGGGIGLGEKLFF	TGTGCCAGCAGCTTAAGAGGTGGAGGGATCGGATTGGGTGAAAAACTGTTTTTT
TRBV2	TRBJ2-2	TRBD1	-	CASSDGTAGIFNTGELFF	TGTGCCAGCAGTGACGGGACAGCCGGTATTTTTAACACCGGGGAGCTGTTTTTT
TRBV30	TRBJ2-1	-	-	CAWSVYLEQFF	TGTGCCTGGAGTGTATATCTTGAGCAGTTCTTC
TRBV2	TRBJ1-4	-	-	CASQGIANEKLFF	TGTGCCAGCCAGGGCATAGCTAATGAAAAACTGTTTTTT
TRBV13	TRBJ2-3	TRBD2	once	CASSPVTSGFTDTQYF	TGTGCCAGCAGCCCGGTGACTAGCGGGTTCACAGATACGCAGTATTTT
TRBV14	TRBJ2-7	-	-	CASSQGQYSYEQYF	TGTGCCAGCAGCCAAGGCCAGTACTCCTACGAGCAGTACTTC
TRBV11-3	TRBJ1-1	-	-	CASSPGGGLNTEAFF	TGTGCCAGCAGCCCCGGCGGGGGACTGAACACTGAAGCTTTCTTT
TRBV6-5	TRBJ2-2	TRBD1	-	CASSRGTGELFF	TGTGCCAGCAGCAGGGGGACCGGGGAGCTGTTTTTT
TRBV28	TRBJ1-2	-	-	CASKDINYGYTF	TGTGCCAGCAAGGACATTAACTATGGCTACACCTTC
TRBV4-3	TRBJ2-3	TRBD2	-	CASSQDPAGLPSTDTQYF	TGCGCCAGCAGCCAAGATCCAGCGGGACTGCCTAGCACAGATACGCAGTATTTT
TRBV4-3	TRBJ2-7	-	-	CASSRKSGAGTSLEQYF	TGCGCCAGCAGCCGAAAAAGTGGGGCAGGTACTAGCCTTGAGCAGTACTTC
TRBV19	TRBJ2-5	-	-	CASSSQGETQYF	TGTGCCAGTAGTAGTCAGGGAGAGACCCAGTACTTC
TRBV2	TRBJ2-7	-	once	CASSYSPARGWAF	TGTGCCAGCAGCTATTCCCCGGCAAGGGGCTGGGCTTTC
TRBV18	TRBJ1-2	-	-	CASSPPDSNYGYTF	TGTGCCAGCTCACCACCGGACAGTAACTATGGCTACACCTTC
TRBV28	TRBJ1-1	-	few	CASTTLPGAEAFF	TGTGCCAGCACCACCCTGCCAGGGGCTGAAGCTTTCTTT
TRBV19	TRBJ2-7	TRBD2	-	CASSNLAGGPHEQYF	TGTGCCAGTAGCAATCTAGCGGGGGGGCCACACGAGCAGTACTTC
TRBV29-1	TRBJ2-5	TRBD2	-	CSVPGLAQETQYF	TGCAGCGTGCCGGGACTAGCGCAAGAGACCCAGTACTTC
TRBV30	TRBJ2-5	TRBD2	-	CAWSQEREDQETQYF	TGTGCCTGGAGTCAGGAGCGGGAGGACCAAGAGACCCAGTACTTC
TRBV29-1	TRBJ2-5	TRBD2	-	CSVDGLAGGETQYF	TGCAGCGTTGATGGCCTAGCGGGAGGGGAGACCCAGTACTTC
TRBV5-4	TRBJ2-7	TRBD1	-	CASSARTGVLEQYF	TGTGCCAGCTCGGCCCGGACAGGTGTTTTGGAGCAGTACTTC
TRBV6-6	TRBJ2-5	TRBD2	-	CASSYWGGETQYF	TGTGCCAGCAGTTACTGGGGGGGAGAGACCCAGTACTTC
TRBV6-1	TRBJ2-1	-	once	CASSAGYNEQFF	TGTGCCAGCAGCGCCGGCTACAATGAGCAGTTCTTC
TRBV10-1	TRBJ1-1	-	-	CASSGGGDTEAFF	TGCGCCAGCAGTGGAGGAGGAGACACTGAAGCTTTCTTT
TRBV7-9	TRBJ1-5	-	few	CASSLDSSNQPQHF	TGTGCCAGCAGCTTAGACAGTAGCAATCAGCCCCAGCATTTT
TRBV27	TRBJ2-7	-	-	CASSFTQGEQYF	TGTGCCAGCAGTTTCACCCAGGGCGAGCAGTACTTC
TRBV7-8	TRBJ2-2	TRBD2	-	CASSHSGSGTGELFF	TGTGCCAGCAGCCATAGCGGGAGCGGAACCGGGGAGCTGTTTTTT
TRBV29-1	TRBJ2-5	-	-	CSVESGDETQYF	TGCAGCGTTGAATCAGGGGACGAGACCCAGTACTTC
TRBV18	TRBJ1-3	-	-	CASSRDPVAGAGNTIYF	TGTGCCAGCTCACGGGACCCGGTAGCAGGGGCCGGAAACACCATATATTTT
TRBV6-4	TRBJ1-2	TRBD1	-	CASRPGSGQKWSIYGYTF	TGTGCCAGCAGACCGGGGTCGGGACAGAAGTGGTCGATCTATGGCTACACCTTC
TRBV11-3	TRBJ2-7	TRBD1	-	CASSAGTGVNSYEQYF	TGTGCCAGCAGCGCCGGGACAGGGGTTAACTCCTACGAGCAGTACTTC
TRBV18	TRBJ2-1	TRBD2	-	CASSQGLAITYNEQFF	TGTGCCAGCTCTCAAGGACTAGCTATAACCTACAATGAGCAGTTCTTC
TRBV6-5	TRBJ1-5	-	-	CASRPRTDSNQPQHF	TGTGCCAGCAGACCCCGTACAGATAGCAATCAGCCCCAGCATTTT